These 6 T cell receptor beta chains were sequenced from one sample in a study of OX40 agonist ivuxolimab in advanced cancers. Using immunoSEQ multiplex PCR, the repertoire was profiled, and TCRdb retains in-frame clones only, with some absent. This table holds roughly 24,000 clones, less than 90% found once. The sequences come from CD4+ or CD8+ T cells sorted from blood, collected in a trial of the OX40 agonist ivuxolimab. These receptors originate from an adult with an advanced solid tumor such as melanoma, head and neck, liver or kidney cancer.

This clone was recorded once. For the CDR3, the DNA is TGCGCCAGCAGCTTGGACAGCGCAAATTACAATGAGCAGTTCTTC. This encodes CASSLDSANYNEQFF. The rearrangement links TRBV5-1 to TRBJ2-1; no firm D call. The CDR3 runs 15 residues. Trimming left V 0 bases short and J 4 bases short, with 11 bases between. Germline assignment: CDR1 SGHRS and CDR2 YFSETQ.

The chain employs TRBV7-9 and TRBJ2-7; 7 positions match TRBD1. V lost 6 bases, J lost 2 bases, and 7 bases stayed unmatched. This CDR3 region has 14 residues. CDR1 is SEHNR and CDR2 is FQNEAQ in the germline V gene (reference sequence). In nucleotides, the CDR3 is TGTGCCAGCAGACCCGCCGACAGGGCCTACGAGCAGTACTTC. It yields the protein CASRPADRAYEQYF.

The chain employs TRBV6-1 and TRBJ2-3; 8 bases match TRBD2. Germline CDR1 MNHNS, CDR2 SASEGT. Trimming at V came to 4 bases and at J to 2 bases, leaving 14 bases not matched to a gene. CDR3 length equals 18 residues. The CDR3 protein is CASSGRSRTSLFTDTQYF. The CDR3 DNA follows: TGTGCCAGCAGTGGACGGTCTAGGACTAGCCTCTTCACAGATACGCAGTATTTT.

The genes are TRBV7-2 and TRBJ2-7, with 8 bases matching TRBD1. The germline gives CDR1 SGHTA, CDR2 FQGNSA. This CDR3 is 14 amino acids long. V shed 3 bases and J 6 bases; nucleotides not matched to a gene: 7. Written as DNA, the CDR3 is TGTGCCAGCAGCTTTAGCTCGACAGGGGTCGAGCAGTACTTC. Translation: CASSFSSTGVEQYF.

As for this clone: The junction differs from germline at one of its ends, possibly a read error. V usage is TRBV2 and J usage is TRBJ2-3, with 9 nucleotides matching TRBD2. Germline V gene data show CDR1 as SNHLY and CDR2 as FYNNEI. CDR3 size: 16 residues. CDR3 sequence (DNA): TGTGCCAGCAGGGAAGGACTAGCGAGACCCACAGATACGCAGTATTTT. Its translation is CASREGLARPTDTQYF.

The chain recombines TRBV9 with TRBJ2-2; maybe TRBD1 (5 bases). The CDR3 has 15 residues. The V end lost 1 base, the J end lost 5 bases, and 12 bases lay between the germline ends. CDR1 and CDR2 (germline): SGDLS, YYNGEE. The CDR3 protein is CASSVSDSFTGELFF. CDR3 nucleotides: TGTGCCAGCAGCGTATCCGACAGCTTTACCGGGGAGCTGTTTTTT.